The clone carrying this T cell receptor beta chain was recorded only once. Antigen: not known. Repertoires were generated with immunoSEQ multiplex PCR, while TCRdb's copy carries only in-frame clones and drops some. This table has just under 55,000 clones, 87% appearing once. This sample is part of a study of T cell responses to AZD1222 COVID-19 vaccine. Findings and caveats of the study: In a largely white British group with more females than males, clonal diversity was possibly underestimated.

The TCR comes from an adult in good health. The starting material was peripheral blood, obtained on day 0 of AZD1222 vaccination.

CDR3 sequence: CASRLGQFYEQYF. DNA for the CDR3: TGTGCCAGCAGACTCGGACAGTTCTACGAGCAGTACTTC. The rearrangement uses TRBV6-5 and TRBJ2-7, with D perhaps TRBD1 (6 bases). Germline lookup yields CDR1 MNHEY and CDR2 SVGAGI. V shed 6 bases and J shed 3 bases, with 12 bases lying between them. The CDR3 spans 13 residues.